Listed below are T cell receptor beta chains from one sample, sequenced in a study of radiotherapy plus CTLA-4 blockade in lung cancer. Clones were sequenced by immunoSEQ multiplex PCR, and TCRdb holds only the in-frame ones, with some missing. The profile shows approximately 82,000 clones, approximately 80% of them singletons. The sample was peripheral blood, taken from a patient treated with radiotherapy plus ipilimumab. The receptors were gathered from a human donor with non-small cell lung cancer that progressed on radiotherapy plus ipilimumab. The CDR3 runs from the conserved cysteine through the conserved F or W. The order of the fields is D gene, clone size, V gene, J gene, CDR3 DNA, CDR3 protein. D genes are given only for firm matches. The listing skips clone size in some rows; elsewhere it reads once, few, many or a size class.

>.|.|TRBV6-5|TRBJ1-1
TGTGCCAGCAGTTCGGGAACAGGGATAAACACTGAAGCTTTCTTT
CASSSGTGINTEAFF
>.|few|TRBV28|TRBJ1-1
TGTGCCAGCAGTTTAAAGCTGAACACTGAAGCTTTCTTT
CASSLKLNTEAFF
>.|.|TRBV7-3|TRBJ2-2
TGTGCCAGCAGCTTAAACTATCTCACCGGGGAGCTGTTTTTT
CASSLNYLTGELFF
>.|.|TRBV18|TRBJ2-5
TGTGCCAGCTCACTGCTTCTGGGATACCAAGAGACCCAGTACTTC
CASSLLLGYQETQYF
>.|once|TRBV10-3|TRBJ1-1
TGTGCCAGTAGCCTCGGGGACACTGAAGCTTTCTTT
CASSLGDTEAFF
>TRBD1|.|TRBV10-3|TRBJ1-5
TGTGCCATCAGTGGGGGACAGGGTGTGCAGCCCCAGCATTTT
CAISGGQGVQPQHF
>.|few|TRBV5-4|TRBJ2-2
TGTGCCAGCAGCTTGGAGGGCCGGACCGGGGAGCTGTTTTTT
CASSLEGRTGELFF
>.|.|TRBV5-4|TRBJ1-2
TGTGCCAGCAGCTTGACACGAGGGGGGTTTGGCTATGGCTACACCTTC
CASSLTRGGFGYGYTF
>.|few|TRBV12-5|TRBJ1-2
TGTGCTAGTGGTTTGGTACTTGGAGGGAACTATGGCTACACCTTC
CASGLVLGGNYGYTF
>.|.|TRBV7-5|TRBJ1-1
TGTGCCAGAAGCGGACAGGGTTTGAACACTGAAGCTTTCTTT
CARSGQGLNTEAFF
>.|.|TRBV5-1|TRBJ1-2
TGCGCCAGCAGCTTCGGAGGTAACTATGGCTACACCTTC
CASSFGGNYGYTF
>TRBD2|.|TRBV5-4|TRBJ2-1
TGTGCCAGCAGCCTTGGGACTAGCGGGACAAACAATGAGCAGTTCTTC
CASSLGTSGTNNEQFF
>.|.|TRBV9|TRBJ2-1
TGTGCCAGCAGCGTAGGGGGTAGCGTCAATGAGCAGTTCTTC
CASSVGGSVNEQFF
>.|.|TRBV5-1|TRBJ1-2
TGCGCCAGCAGCTTGGAGTCTACTAACTATGGCTACACCTTC
CASSLESTNYGYTF
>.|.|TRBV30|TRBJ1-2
TGTGCCTGGACCCCAGGGGTGGCTGGCTACACCTTC
CAWTPGVAGYTF
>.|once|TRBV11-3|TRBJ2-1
TGTGCCAGCAGCACTCCGGCCAGGAGTTCCCTAGCGAGCCCCTACAATGAGCAGTTCTTC
CASSTPARSSLASPYNEQFF
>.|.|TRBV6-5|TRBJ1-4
TGTGCCAGCAGTTACCCCACGGGATTCTCTAATGAAAAACTGTTTTTT
CASSYPTGFSNEKLFF
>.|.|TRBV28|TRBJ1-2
TGTGCCAGCAGCACACAGAATAACTATGGCTACACCTTC
CASSTQNNYGYTF
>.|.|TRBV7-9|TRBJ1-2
TGTGCCAGCAGCCCACAGGGCCTCAACTATGGCTACACCTTC
CASSPQGLNYGYTF
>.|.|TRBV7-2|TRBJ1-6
TGTGCCAGCAGCTTGTCCAGGGATAATTCACCCCTCCACTTT
CASSLSRDNSPLHF
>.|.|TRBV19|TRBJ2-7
TGTGCCAGTAGTTTTCCCTACGAGCAGTACTTC
CASSFPYEQYF
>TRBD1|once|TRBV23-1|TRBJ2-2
TGCGCCAGCAGTCCTCGGGACAGGGGGCCCGAAAACACCGGGGAGCTGTTTTTT
CASSPRDRGPENTGELFF
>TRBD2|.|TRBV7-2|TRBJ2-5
TGTGCCAGCAGCTTAGTGACTAGCGGGGAAGAGACCCAGTACTTC
CASSLVTSGEETQYF
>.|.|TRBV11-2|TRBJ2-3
TGTGCCAGCAGCTCCACCGGGCCCCCATCAAATACGCAGTATTTT
CASSSTGPPSNTQYF
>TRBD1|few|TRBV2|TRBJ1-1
TGTGCCAGCAGTCCTCGGACAGGGGGGAACACTGAAGCTTTCTTT
CASSPRTGGNTEAFF
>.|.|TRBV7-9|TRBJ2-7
TGTGCCAGCAGCTTAAACGCAGGGAGGATCGAGCAGTACTTC
CASSLNAGRIEQYF
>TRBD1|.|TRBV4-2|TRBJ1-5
TGTGCCAGCAGCCAAGGACAGGGGAACCAGCCCCAGCATTTT
CASSQGQGNQPQHF
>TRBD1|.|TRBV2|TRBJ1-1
TGTGCCAGCACCTTCTTATGGACAGGGTTGAACACTGAAGCTTTCTTT
CASTFLWTGLNTEAFF
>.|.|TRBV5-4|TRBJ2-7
TGTGCCAGCAGCTTGGCGTCCATGGGCAGGTCTGCTTACGAGCAGTACTTC
CASSLASMGRSAYEQYF
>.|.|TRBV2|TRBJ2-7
TGTGCCAGCAGTCCAAGGGCCTTCGAGAGGCAGTACTTC
CASSPRAFERQYF
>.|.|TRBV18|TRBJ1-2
TGTGCCAGCTCACCATCGGGTTCATATGGCTACACCTTC
CASSPSGSYGYTF
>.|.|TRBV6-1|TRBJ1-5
TGTGCCAGCAAGTGGGGCAGGGACAATCAGCCCCAGCATTTT
CASKWGRDNQPQHF
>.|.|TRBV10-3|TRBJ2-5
TGTGCCATCAGCCGTCCCGGCGGGCAGGGAGAGACCCAGTACTTC
CAISRPGGQGETQYF
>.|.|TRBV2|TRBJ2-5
TGTGCCAGCGGTAGTCTGGGGTCAGAGACCCAGTACTTC
CASGSLGSETQYF
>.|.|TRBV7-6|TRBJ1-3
TGTGCCAGCAGCTCCGCCGGAAACACCATATATTTT
CASSSAGNTIYF
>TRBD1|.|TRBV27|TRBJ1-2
TGTGCCAGCAGGGGGACAGGGAATGTCTATGGCTACACCTTC
CASRGTGNVYGYTF
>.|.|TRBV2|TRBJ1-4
TGTGCCAGCAGTGAATTCGTACTTTGGGGTGAAAAACTGTTTTTT
CASSEFVLWGEKLFF
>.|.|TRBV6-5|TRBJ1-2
TGTGCCAGCAGTGGGAACTATGGCTACACCTTC
CASSGNYGYTF
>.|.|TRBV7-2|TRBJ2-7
TGTGCCAGCAGCTTATCCAGGCTCGAGCAGTACTTC
CASSLSRLEQYF
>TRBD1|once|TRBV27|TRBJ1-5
TGTGCCAGCAGGCGCTTCGGGGACAGGGCTAATCAGCCCCAGCATTTT
CASRRFGDRANQPQHF